This section outlines one T cell receptor (beta chain) sequence together with its context. Its antigen remains undetermined. Qualities for individual bases were not recorded, and no much larger clone is one base off. The CDR3 numbers 13 residues from cysteine through phenylalanine. Of the read, only the CDR3 DNA is kept; its 39 bases are in frame from base 1. CDR1 and CDR2 were assigned from the germline V gene (reference sequence) as LNHDA and SQIVND. After removal of 5 bases from V and 4 bases from J, the junction retains 4 bases not matched to a gene. The CDR3 regions of human TCRbeta chains were analyzed by immunosequencing. The authors' pipeline ran thus. Repertoire TCRs were checked for matches against a reference library of SARS-CoV-2-specific TCRs that had been generated using the MIRA antigen-specificity platform. Breadth meant the fraction of unique TCRs that were SARS-CoV-2-associated, whereas depth meant the fraction of total T cells that were SARS-CoV-2-associated. Using the MIRA data, each spike-specific TCR was assigned both to the spike region to which the TCR was reactive and to a CD4 or CD8 class. Log10-transformed breadth and depth values were compared by one-way ANOVA with Sidak's multiple comparisons tests. The table comes from immuneACCESS by way of TCRdb, which keeps in-frame sequences with V and J called. Part of the clones is missing from these tables; in studies checked, under half for an unresolved V gene and the rest for unknown reasons. V and J calls plus clone size are reproduced from that table; the DNA served to infer D and trimming. Recorded for this sample are 200,000 or so clones; over 85% of them occurred a single time. The ten largest make up about 1% of the sample.

The entry originates in a study of T cell responses to AZD1222 COVID-19 vaccine (dated by TCRdb to the early 2020s). With respect to the entire study: A total of 233 trial participants underwent TCR sequencing, of whom around 200 received two doses of AZD1222 and about 25 received two doses of the MenACWY control vaccine. Trial participants were enrolled by age into subgroups of 18-55, 56-69 and 70-plus years, and roughly 160, 29 and 62 TCR-sequenced participants, respectively, were included in these subgroups.

The study at large found these results: Reportedly, almost half of the unique spike-specific TCRs recognized epitopes lying outside the regions that are mutated in the B.1.351 and B.1.1.7 variants. In the small 56-69-year group, the increase in depth fell short of significance, most likely because of low power. Participants were mostly white British and included more females than males, and it was suggested by the authors that clonal diversity may have been underestimated. The vaccine-associated CD4 TCRs covered the entire spike protein, and the dominant responses fell in regions 160-218 and 743-854. Because no day 14 peak-response samples were available, repertoires were characterized only after the peak T cell response. After two AZD1222 doses, both the breadth and the depth of spike-specific TCRs were significantly higher than at day 0 and than in MenACWY recipients. Conclusions about previously exposed vaccinees were limited because only a handful of AZD1222 recipients were SARS-CoV-2 seropositive at baseline.

The meaning of the sample's time point label: about 28 days (+/-7) after the second vaccine dose. Because spike-specific TCR depth and breadth did not differ between the two schedules, AZD1222 recipients who got a second dose at roughly 4 weeks were pooled with those who got a second dose at roughly 12 weeks. Vaccinee samples were obtained from the UK trials COV001 and COV002, which included a single-blind randomized controlled phase 2/3 trial of AZD1222 (ChAdOx1 nCoV-19) in healthy adults. For TCRbeta chain sequencing, PBMC samples from trial participants were taken at day 0 and at day 28 after the second dose.

The specimen comprised peripheral blood, sampled 28 days after the second AZD1222 dose. The chain employs TRBV19 and TRBJ1-2; 7 bases in between match TRBD1. This clonotype originated in an adult who received the AZD1222 COVID-19 vaccine. This receptor carries the CDR3 CASSGQAPYGYTF. Read as DNA, the sequence is TGTGCCAGTAGTGGACAGGCTCCCTATGGCTACACCTTC.